A selection of T cell receptor beta chains follows, all from one sample in a study of cytomegalovirus exposure and HLA in healthy donors. Profiled with immunoSEQ multiplex PCR; TCRdb holds only in-frame clones, not every one. The table shows 50,000 or so clones, with 77% occurring only once. The sequenced sample consisted of PBMCs. The receptors stem from a woman in her thirties or forties in good health and CMV-seropositive. Both conserved end residues are part of each CDR3. D genes are given only for firm matches. Clone sizes are given selectively: once, few, many, or a class where the clone is expanded.

CDR3 DNA: TGCGCCAGCAGCTTTGCGACGCGGCCCGGGGAGCTGTTTTTT
CDR3 protein: CASSFATRPGELFF
V gene: TRBV5-1
clone size: once
J gene: TRBJ2-2
D gene: NA

CDR3 DNA: TGTGCCAGCAGTCGACTAGCGACCCAAGAGACCCAGTACTTC
CDR3 protein: CASSRLATQETQYF
V gene: TRBV2
clone size: NA
J gene: TRBJ2-5
D gene: TRBD2

CDR3 DNA: TGCGCCAGCAGCTTGGGACAGGGGGCCTATGGCTACACCTTC
CDR3 protein: CASSLGQGAYGYTF
V gene: TRBV5-1
clone size: NA
J gene: TRBJ1-2
D gene: TRBD1

CDR3 DNA: TGTGCCAGAAGCTTTCCGGGACAGGGGGGCACTGAAGCTTTCTTT
CDR3 protein: CARSFPGQGGTEAFF
V gene: TRBV5-3
clone size: NA
J gene: TRBJ1-1
D gene: TRBD1

CDR3 DNA: TGTGCCAGCACGGGGGTGGGGGAGACCCAGTACTTC
CDR3 protein: CASTGVGETQYF
V gene: TRBV2
clone size: NA
J gene: TRBJ2-5
D gene: NA

CDR3 DNA: TGTGCCAGCAGTTTCGACAGGTACACTGAAGCTTTCTTT
CDR3 protein: CASSFDRYTEAFF
V gene: TRBV28
clone size: NA
J gene: TRBJ1-1
D gene: NA

CDR3 DNA: TGTGCCAGCAGCACCGGACAGTTCGATGAGCAGTTCTTC
CDR3 protein: CASSTGQFDEQFF
V gene: TRBV7-3
clone size: once
J gene: TRBJ2-1
D gene: NA

CDR3 DNA: TGTGCCAGCAGCCCCGGGACTAGCGGGGGGGCGGGAGAGACCCAGTACTTC
CDR3 protein: CASSPGTSGGAGETQYF
V gene: TRBV5-4
clone size: NA
J gene: TRBJ2-5
D gene: TRBD2

CDR3 DNA: TGTGCCAGCTCGGGACAGGGCGGTAATTCACCCCTCCACTTT
CDR3 protein: CASSGQGGNSPLHF
V gene: TRBV9
clone size: NA
J gene: TRBJ1-6
D gene: TRBD1

CDR3 DNA: TGTGCCTCCCGCGGAGACAGTAGCTCCTATAATTCACCCCTCCACTTT
CDR3 protein: CASRGDSSSYNSPLHF
V gene: TRBV30
clone size: NA
J gene: TRBJ1-6
D gene: NA

CDR3 DNA: TGTGCCAGCAGCTTAGTCTCGGTAGCGGGGGGCTCTGAGCAGTTCTTC
CDR3 protein: CASSLVSVAGGSEQFF
V gene: TRBV7-8
clone size: NA
J gene: TRBJ2-1
D gene: TRBD2

CDR3 DNA: TGCGCCAGCGCTGGGGACAGGGGGTTCACCGGGGAGCTGTTTTTT
CDR3 protein: CASAGDRGFTGELFF
V gene: TRBV10-2
clone size: NA
J gene: TRBJ2-2
D gene: TRBD1

CDR3 DNA: TGTGCCAGCAGTACAGGGGAAAATCAGCCCCAGCATTTT
CDR3 protein: CASSTGENQPQHF
V gene: TRBV6-5
clone size: NA
J gene: TRBJ1-5
D gene: TRBD1

CDR3 DNA: TGTGCCAGCAGCTTAGTGGGGGGAACTAATGAAAAACTGTTTTTT
CDR3 protein: CASSLVGGTNEKLFF
V gene: TRBV7-8
clone size: NA
J gene: TRBJ1-4
D gene: NA

CDR3 DNA: TGTGCCAGCGCAGGGGGCAGCGGTCAGCCCCAGCATTTT
CDR3 protein: CASAGGSGQPQHF
V gene: TRBV7-3
clone size: NA
J gene: TRBJ1-5
D gene: TRBD1

CDR3 DNA: TGTGCCAGCAGACTACGCACAGGGCCATCGAACACTGAAGCTTTCTTT
CDR3 protein: CASRLRTGPSNTEAFF
V gene: TRBV7-2
clone size: NA
J gene: TRBJ1-1
D gene: NA

CDR3 DNA: TGTGCCAGCAGCTTGGAGGGACAGGGGCGCCGGCCCCAGCATTTT
CDR3 protein: CASSLEGQGRRPQHF
V gene: TRBV5-8
clone size: NA
J gene: TRBJ1-5
D gene: TRBD1

CDR3 DNA: TGTGCCACCAGCAGACGGGAAGGGGGAGGCAATCAGCCCCAGCATTTT
CDR3 protein: CATSRREGGGNQPQHF
V gene: TRBV15
clone size: once
J gene: TRBJ1-5
D gene: NA

CDR3 DNA: TGTGCCAGCAGAGAGACAGGGCCCCAGCCCCAGCATTTT
CDR3 protein: CASRETGPQPQHF
V gene: TRBV2
clone size: NA
J gene: TRBJ1-5
D gene: TRBD1

CDR3 DNA: TGTGCCAGCAGTAGGACAAGCTACAATGAGCAGTTCTTC
CDR3 protein: CASSRTSYNEQFF
V gene: TRBV27
clone size: NA
J gene: TRBJ2-1
D gene: NA

CDR3 DNA: TGTGCCAGTAGGACAGGGACGTACACTGAAGCTTTCTTT
CDR3 protein: CASRTGTYTEAFF
V gene: TRBV19
clone size: NA
J gene: TRBJ1-1
D gene: TRBD1

CDR3 DNA: TGTGCCAGCAGGCTAACTACTCCCGCAGATACGCAGTATTTT
CDR3 protein: CASRLTTPADTQYF
V gene: TRBV6-1
clone size: NA
J gene: TRBJ2-3
D gene: NA

CDR3 DNA: TGTGCCAGCAAAGGTAGCGGCGACTACAATGAGCAGTTCTTC
CDR3 protein: CASKGSGDYNEQFF
V gene: TRBV2
clone size: NA
J gene: TRBJ2-1
D gene: NA

CDR3 DNA: TGTGCCAGCAGCGTAGGCCCTAGCGGGGGGGACAATGAGCAGTTCTTC
CDR3 protein: CASSVGPSGGDNEQFF
V gene: TRBV9
clone size: NA
J gene: TRBJ2-1
D gene: TRBD2

CDR3 DNA: TGTGCCAGCAGCTTAAACAGGGAAATAACTGGGGCCAACGTCCTGACTTTC
CDR3 protein: CASSLNREITGANVLTF
V gene: TRBV7-9
clone size: NA
J gene: TRBJ2-6
D gene: NA

CDR3 DNA: TGTGCCAGCAGTCCACAGCGGGGGAACTACGAGCAGTACTTC
CDR3 protein: CASSPQRGNYEQYF
V gene: TRBV2
clone size: NA
J gene: TRBJ2-7
D gene: TRBD2

CDR3 DNA: TGTGCCAGCACCCAACCGGGGACAGGCTCCTACGAGCAGTACTTC
CDR3 protein: CASTQPGTGSYEQYF
V gene: TRBV6-5
clone size: NA
J gene: TRBJ2-7
D gene: TRBD1

CDR3 DNA: TGTGCCAGCAGTGAAGCGCGAGCCACTGAAGCTTTCTTT
CDR3 protein: CASSEARATEAFF
V gene: TRBV2
clone size: NA
J gene: TRBJ1-1
D gene: NA

CDR3 DNA: TGCGCCAGCAGCCATTTCCCCCCGGGACAGGGAATAGGCGTGAACACTGAAGCTTTCTTT
CDR3 protein: CASSHFPPGQGIGVNTEAFF
V gene: TRBV4-1
clone size: once
J gene: TRBJ1-1
D gene: TRBD1

CDR3 DNA: TGTGCCAGCTTCCCGGACAGGGGAGCCTATGGCTACACCTTC
CDR3 protein: CASFPDRGAYGYTF
V gene: TRBV2
clone size: NA
J gene: TRBJ1-2
D gene: TRBD1

CDR3 DNA: TGTGCCAGCAGCCGAATGACAGGGGTTCGATATTTT
CDR3 protein: CASSRMTGVRYF
V gene: TRBV7-2
clone size: once
J gene: TRBJ2-3
D gene: TRBD1

CDR3 DNA: TGTGCCAGCAGCCGATCGACAGGGGCTCATAGAACCTACGAGCAGTACTTC
CDR3 protein: CASSRSTGAHRTYEQYF
V gene: TRBV5-8
clone size: NA
J gene: TRBJ2-7
D gene: TRBD1

CDR3 DNA: TGTGCCTGGAGTAAACCAACGGATAATTCACCCCTCCACTTT
CDR3 protein: CAWSKPTDNSPLHF
V gene: TRBV30
clone size: NA
J gene: TRBJ1-6
D gene: NA

CDR3 DNA: TGTGCCAGCAGGGTCAGGGCCACCGGGGAGCTGTTTTTT
CDR3 protein: CASRVRATGELFF
V gene: TRBV27
clone size: NA
J gene: TRBJ2-2
D gene: NA

CDR3 DNA: TGTGCCAGCAGCTTAGGCCGGGGGGCAGATACGCAGTATTTT
CDR3 protein: CASSLGRGADTQYF
V gene: TRBV7-2
clone size: NA
J gene: TRBJ2-3
D gene: TRBD2

CDR3 DNA: TGTGCCAGCAAGACTAGCGGGGCCACAGATACGCAGTATTTT
CDR3 protein: CASKTSGATDTQYF
V gene: TRBV25-1
clone size: NA
J gene: TRBJ2-3
D gene: TRBD2

CDR3 DNA: TGTGCCAGCAGCCCAAACAGGGGAACCTACGAGCAGTACTTC
CDR3 protein: CASSPNRGTYEQYF
V gene: TRBV6-1
clone size: NA
J gene: TRBJ2-7
D gene: TRBD1

CDR3 DNA: TGTGCCAGTAGTATCAAAATTGGACAGTTTAACTATGGCTACACCTTC
CDR3 protein: CASSIKIGQFNYGYTF
V gene: TRBV19
clone size: few
J gene: TRBJ1-2
D gene: NA

CDR3 DNA: TGTGCCAGCAGCCAAGACGCGGGGAACACCGGGGAGCTGTTTTTT
CDR3 protein: CASSQDAGNTGELFF
V gene: TRBV4-2
clone size: NA
J gene: TRBJ2-2
D gene: NA

CDR3 DNA: TGCGCCAGCAGCCAGGGGGGATTTAATTCACCCCTCCACTTT
CDR3 protein: CASSQGGFNSPLHF
V gene: TRBV4-1
clone size: NA
J gene: TRBJ1-6
D gene: NA

CDR3 DNA: TGTGCCAGCGGACAGGGTAGTCAGCCCCAGCATTTT
CDR3 protein: CASGQGSQPQHF
V gene: TRBV28
clone size: NA
J gene: TRBJ1-5
D gene: TRBD1

CDR3 DNA: TGTGCCAGCAGTCTACAGTCTGGCACCGGGGAGCTGTTTTTT
CDR3 protein: CASSLQSGTGELFF
V gene: TRBV27
clone size: NA
J gene: TRBJ2-2
D gene: NA